This T cell receptor beta chain was found in a study of shared clonotypes between healthy human individuals. Repertoires were generated with immunoSEQ multiplex PCR, while TCRdb's copy carries only in-frame clones and drops some. The sample has about 490,000 clones; around 80% are singletons. CDR3 length: 14 residues. In germline, CDR1 is SGHTA, CDR2 FQGTGA. V lost 5 bases and J 5 bases, leaving 15 bases between the germline ends. The V call is TRBV7-3, the J call TRBJ2-5; weak D call: TRBD1 (6 bases). The specimen was PBMCs. The TCR originated in a woman aged 40-49 years in good health. Some clones in this sample may be carry-over from other donors' samples. The CDR3 bases are TGTGCCAGCAGCATAAGGGGGTCGGGGGAGACCCAGTACTTC. Translating gives CASSIRGSGETQYF.